The sequence of this TCR beta chain was determined in a study of blood T cell repertoires in COVID-19. The method was immunoSEQ multiplex PCR; TCRdb's version includes in-frame clones alone and lacks a portion of them. The data hold 60,000 to 75,000 clones, with around 84% observed a single time. Germline assignment: CDR1 MNHEY and CDR2 SVGEGT. This CDR3 comprises 15 residues. V trimming: 6 bases; J trimming: 2 bases; junction bases outside the gene matches: 5. This chain joins TRBV6-2 or TRBV6-3 and TRBJ1-2; 11 bases match TRBD1. This TCR derives from a woman aged 80 or over with acute or convalescent COVID-19. What was sequenced was peripheral blood. The CDR3 here is CASSRDRGLNYGYTF. The CDR3 DNA sequence: TGTGCCAGCAGCCGGGACAGGGGGTTGAACTATGGCTACACCTTC.